The clone carrying this T cell receptor beta chain came up a few times. Antigen specificity is unknown. The record originates from a study of early T cells in non-severe SARS-CoV-2 infection. Study-wide points: Anti-spike CD8 specificities were favored by VDJdb matching, whose results missed private and CD4 specificities.

Individual cDNA molecules received unique molecular identifiers during library preparation. One entry per CDR3 protein, called by TCRdb with MiXCR from the 5' RACE reads. The profile shows approximately 45,000 distinct CDR3 sequences, about 11% of them singletons. J lost 2 bases, V lost 0 bases, and 6 bases had no gene match. The CDR3 sequence is 17 residues long. Germline values: CDR1 KGHSH, CDR2 LQKENI. The sample taken for sequencing was whole blood. This TCR was sampled from an adult who was a healthcare worker with PCR-confirmed SARS-CoV-2 infection or an uninfected control (not recorded which). The J gene is TRBJ2-1, the V gene TRBV18; 8 bases agree with TRBD2. In DNA, the CDR3 is TGTGCCAGCTCACCACCGAGCGGGGGTCGGACCTACAATGAGCAGTTCTTC. It is translated as CASSPPSGGRTYNEQFF.